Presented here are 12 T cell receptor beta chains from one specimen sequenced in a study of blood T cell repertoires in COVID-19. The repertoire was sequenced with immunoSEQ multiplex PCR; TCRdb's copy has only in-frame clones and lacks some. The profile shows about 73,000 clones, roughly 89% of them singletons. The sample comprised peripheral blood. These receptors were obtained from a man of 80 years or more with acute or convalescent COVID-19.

The CDR3 protein is CAWTPQENTEAFF. CDR3 nucleotide sequence: TGTGCCTGGACTCCGCAGGAGAACACTGAAGCTTTCTTT. V usage is TRBV30 and J usage is TRBJ1-1; D is undetermined. Per germline, CDR1 GTSNPN and CDR2 SVGIG (reference sequence). V lost 4 bases, J lost 1 base, and 10 bases lay in between. The CDR3 runs to 13 residues.

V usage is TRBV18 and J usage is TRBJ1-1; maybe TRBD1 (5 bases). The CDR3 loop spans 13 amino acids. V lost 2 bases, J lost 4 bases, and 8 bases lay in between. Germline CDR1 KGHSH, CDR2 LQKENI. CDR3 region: CASSPTGITEAFF. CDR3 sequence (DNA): TGTGCCAGCTCACCAACAGGTATCACTGAAGCTTTCTTT. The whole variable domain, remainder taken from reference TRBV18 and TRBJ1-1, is NAGVMQNPRHLVRRRGQEARLRCSPMKGHSHVYWYRQLPEEGLKFMVYLQKENIIDESGMPKERFSAEFPKEGPSILRIQQVVRGDSAAYFCASSPTGITEAFFGQGTRLTVV.

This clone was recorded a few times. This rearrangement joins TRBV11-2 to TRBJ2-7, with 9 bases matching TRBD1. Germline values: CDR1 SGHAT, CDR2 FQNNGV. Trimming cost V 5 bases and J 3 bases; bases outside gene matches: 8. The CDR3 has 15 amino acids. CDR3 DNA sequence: TGTGCCAGCAGCCCAGAAGGGACAGGGATCTACGAGCAGTACTTC. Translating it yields CASSPEGTGIYEQYF.

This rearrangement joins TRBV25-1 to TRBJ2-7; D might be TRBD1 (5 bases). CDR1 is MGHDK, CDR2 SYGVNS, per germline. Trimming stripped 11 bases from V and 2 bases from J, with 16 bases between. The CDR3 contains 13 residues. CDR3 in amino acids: CAVALDRTYEQYF. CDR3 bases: TGTGCCGTAGCTCTTGACAGAACCTACGAGCAGTACTTC.

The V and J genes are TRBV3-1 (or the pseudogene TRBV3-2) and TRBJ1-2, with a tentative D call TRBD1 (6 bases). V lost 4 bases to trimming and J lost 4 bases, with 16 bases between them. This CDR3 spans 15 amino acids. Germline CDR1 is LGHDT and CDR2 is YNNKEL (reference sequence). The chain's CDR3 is CASSPVGGAPYGYTF. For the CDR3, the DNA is TGTGCCAGCAGCCCCGTGGGGGGGGCGCCCTATGGCTACACCTTC.

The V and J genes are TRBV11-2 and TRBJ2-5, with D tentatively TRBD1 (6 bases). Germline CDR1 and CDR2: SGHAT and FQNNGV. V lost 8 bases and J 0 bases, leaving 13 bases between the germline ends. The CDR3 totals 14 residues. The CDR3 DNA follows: TGTGCCAGCGGCACAGGGAAGTACCAAGAGACCCAGTACTTC. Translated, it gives CASGTGKYQETQYF.

In DNA form, the CDR3 reads TGTGCCAGCGATTCCAGCGGAGGGTCCTATAATTCACCCCTCCACTTT. Translated, it gives CASDSSGGSYNSPLHF. The genes are TRBV28 and TRBJ1-6; D uncertain. Trimming shortened V by 8 bases and J by 1 base, and 15 bases separated the two germline ends. The CDR3 contains 16 residues. The germline gives CDR1 MDHEN, CDR2 SYDVKM.

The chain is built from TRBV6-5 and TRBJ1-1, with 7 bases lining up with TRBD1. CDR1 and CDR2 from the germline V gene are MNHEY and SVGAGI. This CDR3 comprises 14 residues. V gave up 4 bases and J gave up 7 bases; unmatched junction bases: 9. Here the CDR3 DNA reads TGTGCCAGCAGTTCCTATGAGGGGGCCCATGAAGCTTTCTTT. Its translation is CASSSYEGAHEAFF.

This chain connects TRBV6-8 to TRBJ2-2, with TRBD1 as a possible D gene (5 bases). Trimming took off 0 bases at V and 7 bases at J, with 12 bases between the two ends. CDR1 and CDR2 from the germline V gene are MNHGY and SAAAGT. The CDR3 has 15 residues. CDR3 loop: CASSYSGRTDGELFF. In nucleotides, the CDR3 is TGTGCCAGCAGTTACTCGGGGCGGACCGACGGGGAGCTGTTTTTT.

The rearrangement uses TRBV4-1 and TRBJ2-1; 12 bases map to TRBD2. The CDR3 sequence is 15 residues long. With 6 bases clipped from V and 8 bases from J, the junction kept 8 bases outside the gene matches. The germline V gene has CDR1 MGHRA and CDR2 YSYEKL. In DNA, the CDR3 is TGCGCCAGCAGGCGGACTAGCGGGGTCGGGGATGAGCAGTTCTTC. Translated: CASRRTSGVGDEQFF.

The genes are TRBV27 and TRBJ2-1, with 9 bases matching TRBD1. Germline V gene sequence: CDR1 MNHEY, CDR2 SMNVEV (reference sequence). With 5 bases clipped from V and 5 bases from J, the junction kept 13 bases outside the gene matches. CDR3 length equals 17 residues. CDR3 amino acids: CASSLLPGQGFNNEQFF. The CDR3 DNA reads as TGTGCCAGCAGTCTCCTCCCGGGACAGGGTTTTAACAATGAGCAGTTCTTC.

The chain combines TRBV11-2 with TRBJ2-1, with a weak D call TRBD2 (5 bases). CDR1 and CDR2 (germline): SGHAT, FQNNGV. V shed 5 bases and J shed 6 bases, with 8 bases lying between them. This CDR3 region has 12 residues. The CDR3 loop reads CASSVGLNEQFF. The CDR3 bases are TGTGCCAGCAGCGTAGGACTCAATGAGCAGTTCTTC.